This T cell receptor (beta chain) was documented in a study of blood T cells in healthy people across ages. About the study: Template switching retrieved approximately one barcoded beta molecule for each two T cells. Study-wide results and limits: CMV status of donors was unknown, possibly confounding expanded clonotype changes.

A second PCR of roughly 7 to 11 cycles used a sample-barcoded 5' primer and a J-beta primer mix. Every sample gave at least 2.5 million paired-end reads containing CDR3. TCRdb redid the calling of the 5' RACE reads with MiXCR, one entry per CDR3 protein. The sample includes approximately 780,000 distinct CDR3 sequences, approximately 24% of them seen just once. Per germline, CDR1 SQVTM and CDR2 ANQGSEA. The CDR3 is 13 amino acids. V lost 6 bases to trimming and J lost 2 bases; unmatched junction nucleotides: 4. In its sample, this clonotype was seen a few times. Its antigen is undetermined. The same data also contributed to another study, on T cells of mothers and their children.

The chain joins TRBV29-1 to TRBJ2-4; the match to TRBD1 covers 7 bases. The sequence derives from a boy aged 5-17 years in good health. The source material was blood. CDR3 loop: CSVRDSPKNIQYF. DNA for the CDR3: TGCAGCGTCCGGGACAGTCCCAAAAACATTCAGTACTTC.